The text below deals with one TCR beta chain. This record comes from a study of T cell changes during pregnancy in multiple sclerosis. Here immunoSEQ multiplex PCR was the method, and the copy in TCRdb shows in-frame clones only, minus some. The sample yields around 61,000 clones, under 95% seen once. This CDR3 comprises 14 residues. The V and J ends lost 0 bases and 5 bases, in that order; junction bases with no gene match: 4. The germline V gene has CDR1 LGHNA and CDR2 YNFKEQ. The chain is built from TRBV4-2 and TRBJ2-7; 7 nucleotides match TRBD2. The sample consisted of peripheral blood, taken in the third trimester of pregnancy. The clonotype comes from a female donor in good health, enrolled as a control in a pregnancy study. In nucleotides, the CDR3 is TGTGCCAGCAGCCAAGAAGAGGGAGGGAACGAGCAGTACTTC. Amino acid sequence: CASSQEEGGNEQYF.